Here is one T cell receptor beta chain with its context. This sample stems from a study of T cell changes during pregnancy in multiple sclerosis. The data were produced by immunoSEQ multiplex PCR, yet TCRdb's version contains in-frame clones alone and is incomplete. The sample lists 45,000 or so clones; more than 85% were seen once. Germline V CDR1 and CDR2: SEHNR, FQNEAQ (reference sequence). This CDR3 has 14 residues. V shed 5 bases, J shed 7 bases, and the junction held 7 bases outside the gene matches. The chain carries TRBV7-9 and TRBJ1-2; 10 nucleotides align to TRBD1. The specimen comprised CD8+ T cells from peripheral blood mononuclear cells, sampled in the second trimester of pregnancy. The sequence was obtained from a female donor with multiple sclerosis, enrolled in a pregnancy study. The CDR3 reads CASSPRQGAGGYTF. For the CDR3, the DNA is TGTGCCAGCAGCCCAAGACAGGGGGCAGGTGGCTACACCTTC.